Each of the 18 T cell receptor beta chains below was sequenced from the same sample in a study of CD8 T cells in Susac syndrome. Reverse transcription of roughly 0.45 to 1 ug RNA used random hexamers. Each CDR3 protein gets one entry after TCRdb re-called the immunoSEQ multiplex PCR reads with MiXCR. The sample holds 200,000 or so distinct CDR3 sequences; 90% to 95% are singletons and the top ten take 0.093%. Sequencing was performed on CD4+ T cells from PBMCs. Receptor source: a human donor with multiple sclerosis.

The rearrangement links TRBV19 to TRBJ2-2; tentative D call: TRBD1 (5 bases). This CDR3 has 15 amino acids. Trimming pared 6 bases from V and 4 bases from J, leaving 15 bases between. The V gene's germline CDR1 is LNHDA and CDR2 SQIVND (reference sequence). This CDR3 is CASRIQARGTGELFF. CDR3 coding DNA: TGTGCCAGTAGGATACAGGCCCGAGGCACCGGGGAGCTGTTTTTT. The full variable domain, rest sourced from reference TRBV19 and TRBJ2-2, is DGGITQSPKYLFRKEGQNVTLSCEQNLNHDAMYWYRQDPGQGLRLIYYSQIVNDFQKGDIAEGYSVSREKKESFPLTVTSAQKNPTAFYLCASRIQARGTGELFFGEGSRLTVL.

J is TRBJ1-2 and V is TRBV3-1; D unclear. V lost 1 base to trimming and J lost 8 bases, with 5 bases between them. The CDR3 length is 11 residues. Germline assignment: CDR1 LGHDT and CDR2 YNNKEL (reference sequence). CDR3 sequence reads: CASSQGWGYTF. The CDR3 DNA is TGTGCCAGCAGCCAAGGATGGGGCTACACCTTC.

The chain couples TRBV19 to TRBJ2-1; tentatively, D is TRBD1 or TRBD2 (5 bases each). Trimming cost V 5 bases and J 0 bases, with 20 bases left between them. The V gene's germline CDR1 is LNHDA and CDR2 SQIVND (reference sequence). The length of the CDR3 is 18 residues. CDR3 coding DNA: TGTGCCAGTAGTGCCCCATCGGGACGCTGGAGCTCCTACAATGAGCAGTTCTTC. This codes for CASSAPSGRWSSYNEQFF.

This chain connects TRBV3-1 to TRBJ1-2, with 8 positions matching TRBD1. The CDR3 runs to 14 residues. V shed 5 bases, J shed 4 bases, and the junction held 6 bases outside the gene matches. CDR1 is LGHDT, CDR2 YNNKEL, per germline (reference sequence). This CDR3 reads CASSGRGQRYGYTF. As DNA, the CDR3 is TGTGCCAGCAGCGGCAGGGGGCAACGCTATGGCTACACCTTC.

V is TRBV29-1 and J is TRBJ2-5, with 10 positions matching TRBD2. The CDR3 is 14 residues long. V lost 5 bases and J lost 5; bases outside the gene matches: 8. Germline CDR1 is SQVTM and CDR2 is ANQGSEA. In DNA, the CDR3 is TGCAGCGTTATCAGCGGGGGGGCCGCTGAGACCCAGTACTTC. Translated: CSVISGGAAETQYF.

V usage is TRBV12-3 or TRBV12-4 and J usage is TRBJ2-7; perhaps D is TRBD1 or TRBD2 (6 bases each). Trimming removed 0 bases from V and 6 bases from J, with 15 bases in between. CDR3 length: 15 residues. The chain's CDR3 is CASSLARPGAGEQYF. Here the CDR3 DNA reads TGTGCCAGCAGTTTAGCGCGTCCGGGGGCTGGCGAGCAGTACTTC.

The CDR3 sequence: CASSYRGNEKLFF. Written as DNA, the CDR3 is TGTGCCAGCAGTTACAGGGGTAATGAAAAACTGTTTTTT. The rearrangement joins TRBV6-5 to TRBJ1-4; possible D gene TRBD1, 5 bases. Trimming left V 2 bases short and J 4 bases short, with 5 bases between. Per germline, CDR1 MNHEY and CDR2 SVGAGI. The CDR3 sequence is 13 residues long.

This chain links TRBV2 with TRBJ2-1, with 8 bases lining up with TRBD2. This CDR3 comprises 15 residues. V lost 4 bases and J lost 7; bases outside the gene matches: 9. CDR1 SNHLY and CDR2 FYNNEI come from the germline V gene. DNA for the CDR3: TGTGCCAGCAGTGCAAATCCGGGACTAGATAATGAGCAGTTCTTC. Its translation is CASSANPGLDNEQFF.

The genes are TRBV29-1 and TRBJ1-1; perhaps TRBD1 as D (5 bases). The ends were cut back, 4 bases at V and 1 base at J, with 7 bases in the middle. The CDR3 has 12 residues. CDR1 and CDR2 (germline): SQVTM, ANQGSEA. The CDR3 bases are TGCAGCGTTGGGACAACGAACACTGAAGCTTTCTTT. This codes for CSVGTTNTEAFF.

The genes are TRBV18 and TRBJ2-5; D uncertain. V was pared by 0 bases and J by 1 base, with 9 bases between. CDR3 length: 15 residues. The V gene's germline CDR1 is KGHSH and CDR2 LQKENI. This chain's CDR3 is CASSPPHGTQETQYF. CDR3 DNA: TGTGCCAGCTCACCACCCCACGGAACCCAAGAGACCCAGTACTTC.

Only a few counts were recorded for this clonotype. This chain uses TRBV7-6 with TRBJ2-7, with 8 bases lining up with TRBD1. The CDR3 is made up of 13 amino acids. The V and J ends lost 9 bases and 3 bases, in that order; junction bases with no gene match: 7. The germline CDR1 and CDR2 sequences are SGHVS and FNYEAQ. For the CDR3, the DNA is TGTGCCAGTAGTCCTGGACAGGGCTACGAGCAGTACTTC. Amino acids: CASSPGQGYEQYF.

Only one count was recorded for this clonotype. V is TRBV2 and J is TRBJ1-2; TRBD1 agrees at 7 bases. From germline, CDR1 is SNHLY and CDR2 FYNNEI. CDR3 length: 13 residues. Germline trimming cut 6 bases from V and 8 bases from J; bases unmatched to any gene: 9. The CDR3 loop reads CASSRTGFNGYTF. CDR3 nucleotides: TGTGCCAGCAGCCGGACAGGTTTCAACGGCTACACCTTC. Full variable domain (missing parts from reference TRBV2 and TRBJ1-2): EPEVTQTPSHQVTQMGQEVILRCVPISNHLYFYWYRQILGQKVEFLVSFYNNEISEKSEIFDDQFSVERPDGSNFTLKIRSTKLEDSAMYFCASSRTGFNGYTFGSGTRLTVV.

The genes are TRBV29-1 and TRBJ2-3; either TRBD1 or TRBD2 may fit D (6 bases each). Deletions cut 7 bases from V and 5 bases from J, with 16 bases between. CDR3 size: 13 residues. Germline CDR1 and CDR2: SQVTM and ANQGSEA. The CDR3 DNA reads as TGCAGCGGAAGCGGGTCCAGGGGAGATACGCAGTATTTT. Protein product: CSGSGSRGDTQYF.

The chain recombines TRBV6-2 or TRBV6-3 with TRBJ1-1; D is unresolved. This CDR3 comprises 11 residues. Per the germline V gene, CDR1 is MNHEY and CDR2 is SVGEGT. The germline V and J ends were trimmed by 7 bases and 1 base, with 4 bases remaining between them. DNA of the CDR3: TGTGCCAGCAAGAAGAACACTGAAGCTTTCTTT. Protein sequence: CASKKNTEAFF.

This clonotype was counted a single time. This chain connects TRBV5-1 to TRBJ2-2, with D possibly being TRBD1 or TRBD2 (6 bases each). The ends were cut back, 4 bases at V and 0 bases at J, with 16 bases in the middle. CDR1 SGHRS and CDR2 YFSETQ come from the germline V gene. There are 17 residues in the CDR3. CDR3 in DNA: TGCGCCAGCAGCCCGAGCCGGGGGCAGTCGAACACCGGGGAGCTGTTTTTT. It specifies CASSPSRGQSNTGELFF.

J is TRBJ1-6 and V is TRBV15, with 11 bases aligning to TRBD1. CDR1 is LNHNV and CDR2 is YYDKDF in the germline V gene (reference sequence). V was pared by 0 bases and J by 9 bases, with 4 bases of the junction left unmatched. The CDR3 length is 16 residues. As DNA, the CDR3 is TGTGCCACCAGCAGAGAGGACAGGGGGCTAGGTTCACCCCTCCACTTT. Its protein is CATSREDRGLGSPLHF.

The chain couples TRBV6-5 to TRBJ2-4; D gene unclear. V was shortened by 4 bases and J by 2 bases, with 12 bases between the two germline ends. The CDR3 totals 15 residues. Germline V gene data show CDR1 as MNHEY and CDR2 as SVGAGI. The CDR3 DNA follows: TGTGCCAGCAGTTCCCCGGGTGGGTCCAAAAACATTCAGTACTTC. Residues: CASSSPGGSKNIQYF.

This clonotype appeared once. The J gene is TRBJ1-2, the V gene TRBV14; a possible D gene is TRBD1 (5 bases). Germline-derived CDR1 and CDR2 are SGHDN and FVKESK. Trimming took off 4 bases at V and 7 bases at J, with 13 bases between the two ends. The CDR3 has 13 residues. CDR3 loop: CASSPTMGPGYTF. The CDR3 nucleotides are TGTGCCAGCAGCCCCACGATGGGGCCTGGCTACACCTTC.